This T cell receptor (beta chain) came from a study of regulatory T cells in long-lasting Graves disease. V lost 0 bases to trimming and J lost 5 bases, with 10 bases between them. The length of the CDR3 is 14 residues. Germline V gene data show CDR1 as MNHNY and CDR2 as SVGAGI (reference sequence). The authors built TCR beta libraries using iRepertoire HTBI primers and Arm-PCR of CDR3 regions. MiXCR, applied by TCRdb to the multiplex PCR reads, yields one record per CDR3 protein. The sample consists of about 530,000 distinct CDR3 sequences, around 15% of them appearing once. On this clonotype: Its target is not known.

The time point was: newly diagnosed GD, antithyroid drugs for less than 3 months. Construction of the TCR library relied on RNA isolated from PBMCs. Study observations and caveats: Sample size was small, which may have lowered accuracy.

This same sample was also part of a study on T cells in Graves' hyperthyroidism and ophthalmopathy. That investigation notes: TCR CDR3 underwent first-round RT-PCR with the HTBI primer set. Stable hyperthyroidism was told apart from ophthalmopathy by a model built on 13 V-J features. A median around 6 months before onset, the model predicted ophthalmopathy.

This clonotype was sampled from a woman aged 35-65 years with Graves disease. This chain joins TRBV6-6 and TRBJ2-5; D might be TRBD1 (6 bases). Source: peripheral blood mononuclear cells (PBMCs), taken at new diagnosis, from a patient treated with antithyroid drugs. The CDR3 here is CASSYSLRGETQYF. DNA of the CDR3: TGTGCCAGCAGTTACTCGTTAAGGGGGGAGACCCAGTACTTC.